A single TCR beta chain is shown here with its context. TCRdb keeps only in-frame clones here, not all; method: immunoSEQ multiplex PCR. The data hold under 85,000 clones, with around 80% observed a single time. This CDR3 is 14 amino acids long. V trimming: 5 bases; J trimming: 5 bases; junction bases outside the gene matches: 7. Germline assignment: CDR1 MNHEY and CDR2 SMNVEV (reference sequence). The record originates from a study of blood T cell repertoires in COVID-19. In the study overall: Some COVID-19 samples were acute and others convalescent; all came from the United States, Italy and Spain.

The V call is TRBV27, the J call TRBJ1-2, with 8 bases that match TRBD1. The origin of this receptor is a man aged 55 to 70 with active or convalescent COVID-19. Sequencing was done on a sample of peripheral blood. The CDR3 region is CASSPGQGPYGYTF. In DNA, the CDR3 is TGTGCCAGCAGTCCCGGACAGGGACCATATGGCTACACCTTC.